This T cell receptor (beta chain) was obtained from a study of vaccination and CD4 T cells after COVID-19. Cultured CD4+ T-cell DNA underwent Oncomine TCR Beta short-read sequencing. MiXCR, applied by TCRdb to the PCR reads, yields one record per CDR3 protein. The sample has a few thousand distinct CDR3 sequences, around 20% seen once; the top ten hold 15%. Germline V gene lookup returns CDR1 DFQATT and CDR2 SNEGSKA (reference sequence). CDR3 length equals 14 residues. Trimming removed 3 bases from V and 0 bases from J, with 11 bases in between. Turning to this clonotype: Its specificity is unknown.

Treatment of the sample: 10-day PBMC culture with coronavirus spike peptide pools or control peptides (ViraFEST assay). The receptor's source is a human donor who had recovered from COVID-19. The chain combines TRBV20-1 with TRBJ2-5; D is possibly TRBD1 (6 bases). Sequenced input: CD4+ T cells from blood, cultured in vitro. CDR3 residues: CSARGAGDQETQYF. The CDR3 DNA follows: TGCAGTGCTAGGGGGGCAGGGGACCAAGAGACCCAGTACTTC.